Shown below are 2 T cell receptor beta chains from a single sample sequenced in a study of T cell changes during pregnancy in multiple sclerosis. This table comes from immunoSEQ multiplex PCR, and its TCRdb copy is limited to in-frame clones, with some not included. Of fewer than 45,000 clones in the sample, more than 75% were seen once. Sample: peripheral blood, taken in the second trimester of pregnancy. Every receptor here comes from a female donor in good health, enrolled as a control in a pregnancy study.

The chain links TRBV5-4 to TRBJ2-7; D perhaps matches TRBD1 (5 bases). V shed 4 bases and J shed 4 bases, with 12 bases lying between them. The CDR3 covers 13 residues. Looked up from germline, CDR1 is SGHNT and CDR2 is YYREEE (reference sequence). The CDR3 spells CASSDRSLYEQYF. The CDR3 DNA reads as TGTGCCAGCAGCGACAGAAGCCTTTACGAGCAGTACTTC.

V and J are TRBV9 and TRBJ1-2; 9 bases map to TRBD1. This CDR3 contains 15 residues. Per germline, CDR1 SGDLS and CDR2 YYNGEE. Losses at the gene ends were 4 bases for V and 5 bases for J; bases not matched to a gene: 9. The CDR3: CASSPGRDRAYGYTF. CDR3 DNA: TGTGCCAGCAGCCCGGGGCGGGACAGGGCTTATGGCTACACCTTC.